The 27 T cell receptor beta chains below were found in one sample sequenced in a study of CD8+CD57+ T cells in acquired aplastic anemia. TCR beta VDJ and CDR3 profiling used genomic DNA as template. TCRdb recomputed calls from the reads with MiXCR, one row per CDR3 protein. The table has about 160,000 distinct CDR3 sequences, roughly 45% seen once. Sequencing was performed on sorted CD4+, CD8+, or CD8+CD57+ T cells (not recorded which) from PBMCs. These receptors originate from a human donor in good health.

This clonotype was detected ten times or more. The chain employs TRBV6-1 and TRBJ1-2; 7 bases line up with TRBD1. V dropped 3 bases and J dropped 4; count of bases not matched to a gene: 8. Germline assignment: CDR1 MNHNS and CDR2 SASEGT. The length of the CDR3 is 15 residues. CDR3 residues: CASSEDPQGTYGYTF. DNA for the CDR3: TGTGCCAGCAGTGAGGACCCACAGGGGACCTATGGCTACACCTTC.

This clonotype was observed a handful of times. The chain combines TRBV19 with TRBJ1-6; 12 nucleotides agree with TRBD1. Germline loops: CDR1 LNHDA, CDR2 SQIVND (reference sequence). J was trimmed by 10 bases and V by 3 bases; bases with no gene match: 4. This CDR3 is 15 amino acids long. This CDR3 reads CASSMGQGAGSPLHF. The CDR3 nucleotides are TGTGCCAGTAGTATGGGACAGGGGGCTGGGTCACCCCTCCACTTT.

This clonotype has just one count. The CDR3 nucleotides read TGTGCCAGCAGCTTAAGCAATCTGGTCTACGAGCAGTACTTC. The encoded protein is CASSLSNLVYEQYF. The chain couples TRBV7-9 to TRBJ2-7; D ambiguous. Per the germline V gene, CDR1 is SEHNR and CDR2 is FQNEAQ (reference sequence). The CDR3 sequence is 14 residues long. Trimming removed 2 bases at V and 3 bases at J, with 11 bases between.

At least ten counts were recorded for this clonotype. The chain uses TRBV7-2 and TRBJ1-2, with D maybe TRBD1 (6 bases). Between the trimmed V and J ends, which lost 2 bases and 14 bases, there was a span of 18 bases. There are 13 residues in the CDR3. Germline V gene sequence: CDR1 SGHTA, CDR2 FQGNSA. This CDR3 reads CASSLYALGGHTF. The CDR3 DNA reads TGTGCCAGCAGCTTATATGCCCTGGGGGGGCATACCTTC.

This clonotype has ten or more counts. V and J are TRBV20-1 and TRBJ2-2, with 11 bases that match TRBD2. This CDR3 has 15 amino acids. V gave up 5 bases and J gave up 5 bases; unmatched junction bases: 7. Germline V gene lookup returns CDR1 DFQATT and CDR2 SNEGSKA (reference sequence). The CDR3 here is CSAPGTSGGTGELFF. CDR3 sequence (DNA): TGCAGTGCTCCTGGGACTAGCGGAGGGACCGGGGAGCTGTTTTTT.

The CDR3 region is CASSNIQSRGRFPGRTEAFF. The CDR3 DNA follows: TGCGCCAGCAGTAACATCCAGAGCAGGGGGCGCTTTCCGGGGCGCACTGAAGCTTTCTTT. The chain couples TRBV4-1 to TRBJ1-1; 8 nucleotides align to TRBD1. This CDR3 contains 20 residues. CDR1 and CDR2 (germline): MGHRA, YSYEKL. V lost 6 bases and J lost 4; bases outside the gene matches: 25.

This clonotype was seen ten or more times. The chain recombines TRBV29-1 with TRBJ2-6, with D unresolved. The CDR3 sequence is 13 residues long. Germline-derived CDR1 and CDR2 are SQVTM and ANQGSEA. Trimming left V 6 bases short and J 0 bases short, with 6 bases between. CDR3 loop: CSVSYSGANVLTF. DNA for the CDR3: TGCAGCGTATCTTACTCTGGGGCCAACGTCCTGACTTTC.

There are a few counts of this clonotype. The chain couples TRBV10-3 to TRBJ1-2; weak D call: TRBD1 (6 bases). From germline, CDR1 is ENHRY and CDR2 SYGVKD. The CDR3 runs 11 residues. V dropped 5 bases and J dropped 6 bases, with 7 bases sitting between them. The CDR3 DNA sequence: TGTGCCATCAGTCGGACAGATGGCTACACCTTC. It encodes CAISRTDGYTF.

Concerning this clonotype: A much larger clonotype is one base distant, so this may be a read error. No conserved phenylalanine or tryptophan ends this CDR3, so it is likely a read error. No DNA is shown, since the ends of the CDR3 on it are uncertain; the CDR3 is the one TCRdb lists. This chain links TRBV11-1 with TRBJ1-1; the D segment call TRBD1 is taken from the table without a DNA check. The CDR3 adds up to 12 amino acids, both ends counted. The germline V gene encodes CDR1 SGHAT and CDR2 FQDESV (reference sequence). CDR3 sequence: CASSTKQGRSFL.

The chain uses TRBV29-1 and TRBJ1-4; D gene unclear. The length of the CDR3 is 12 residues. Trimming cost V 6 bases and J 1 base, with 6 bases left between them. Germline V gene data show CDR1 as SQVTM and CDR2 as ANQGSEA. This CDR3 is CSVEETNEKLFF. CDR3 in DNA: TGCAGCGTGGAGGAAACTAATGAAAAACTGTTTTTT.

Turning to this clonotype: This could be a read error, since a much larger clone is one nucleotide away. The chain couples TRBV9 to TRBJ2-1; 7 bases are a match to TRBD2. The CDR3 extends over 15 amino acids. CDR1 and CDR2 from the germline V gene are SGDLS and YYNGEE. Here the CDR3 reads CASSVSLAAYNEQLF. The CDR3 bases are TGTGCCAGCAGCGTATCCCTAGCGGCCTACAATGAGCAGCTCTTC. The full variable domain, rest sourced from reference TRBV9 and TRBJ2-1, is DSGVTQTPKHLITATGQRVTLRCSPRSGDLSVYWYQQSLDQGLQFLIQYYNGEERAKGNILERFSAQQFPDLHSELNLSSLELGDSALYFCASSVSLAAYNEQLFGPGTRLTVL.

The CDR3 DNA reads TGCGCCAGCAGTCTGGATCCTTACACCGGGGAGCTGTTTTTT. Translating gives CASSLDPYTGELFF. This chain joins TRBV5-1 and TRBJ2-2; D unclear. This CDR3 comprises 14 residues. CDR1 and CDR2 from the germline V gene are SGHRS and YFSETQ. Trimming pared 5 bases from V and 3 bases from J, leaving 11 bases between.

This clonotype has ten or more counts. The genes are TRBV27 and TRBJ2-7; weak D call: TRBD2 (6 bases). Germline CDR1 MNHEY, CDR2 SMNVEV (reference sequence). This CDR3 has 13 residues. Deletions cut 8 bases from V and 1 base from J, with 12 bases between. CDR3 in amino acids: CASRRAGSYEQYF. In DNA form, the CDR3 reads TGTGCCAGCCGGAGGGCAGGATCCTACGAGCAGTACTTC.

The chain combines TRBV5-4 with TRBJ1-1, with D unresolved. Germline-derived CDR1 and CDR2 are SGHNT and YYREEE (reference sequence). The V end was cut by 2 bases, the J end by 2 bases, with 16 bases between. The CDR3 has 16 amino acids. CDR3 residues: CASSFGLGNSNTEAFF. The CDR3 DNA reads as TGTGCCAGCAGCTTTGGTTTGGGGAATTCTAACACTGAAGCTTTCTTT. The complete variable domain, with remaining parts taken from reference TRBV5-4 and TRBJ1-1, reads ETGVTQSPTHLIKTRGQQVTLRCSSQSGHNTVSWYQQALGQGPQFIFQYYREEENGRGNFPPRFSGLQFPNYSSELNVNALELDDSALYLCASSFGLGNSNTEAFFGQGTRLTVV.

This chain uses TRBV20-1 with TRBJ2-7, with TRBD2 identical over 10 bases. Trimming at V came to 5 bases and at J to 3 bases, leaving 22 bases not matched to a gene. The CDR3 totals 19 residues. The germline gives CDR1 DFQATT, CDR2 SNEGSKA (reference sequence). Here the CDR3 reads CSAPRGGSGRLMGFYEQYF. DNA for the CDR3: TGCAGTGCTCCGCGGGGGGGTAGCGGGAGGCTGATGGGGTTCTACGAGCAGTACTTC.

The chain recombines TRBV19 with TRBJ1-2; 7 nucleotides agree with TRBD1. CDR1 and CDR2 (germline): LNHDA, SQIVND (reference sequence). The CDR3 is 13 residues long. Trimming removed 7 bases from V and 8 bases from J; junction bases left unmatched: 10. In DNA, the CDR3 is TGTGCCAGTAATGACAGGGAAATGGAGGGCTACACCTTC. Protein sequence: CASNDREMEGYTF.

The chain combines TRBV10-2 with TRBJ2-4; 8 bases are a match to TRBD2. Trimming at V came to 8 bases and at J to 0 bases, leaving 6 bases not matched to a gene. The V gene's germline CDR1 is WSHSY and CDR2 SAAADI. This CDR3 has 15 amino acids. CDR3 sequence reads: CASGPGGLAKNIQYF. For the CDR3, the DNA is TGCGCCAGCGGCCCGGGGGGGCTAGCCAAAAACATTCAGTACTTC.

This clonotype has more than one count but fewer than ten. V is TRBV29-1 and J is TRBJ2-1; 9 bases agree with TRBD2. CDR3 length: 14 amino acids. J was trimmed by 10 bases and V by 7 bases; bases with no gene match: 14. Germline values: CDR1 SQVTM, CDR2 ANQGSEA. CDR3: CSAAGGRGDVEQFF. The CDR3, as DNA: TGCAGCGCCGCGGGGGGGCGAGGGGATGTGGAGCAGTTCTTC.

The rearrangement joins TRBV27 to TRBJ2-2; no clear D gene. V was shortened by 7 bases and J by 0 bases, with 6 bases between the two germline ends. The CDR3 is 13 residues long. Germline CDR1 reads MNHEY; CDR2 reads SMNVEV (reference sequence). The CDR3 DNA reads TGTGCCAGCACCTTTTCGAACACCGGGGAGCTGTTTTTT. Amino acids: CASTFSNTGELFF.

The V gene is TRBV20-1, the J gene TRBJ1-1; D not certain. V dropped 1 base and J dropped 1 base, with 10 bases sitting between them. The CDR3 has 14 residues. Germline CDR1 reads DFQATT; CDR2 reads SNEGSKA (reference sequence). In DNA form, the CDR3 reads TGCAGTGCTAGAGGGTCAGTCTCGAACACTGAAGCTTTCTTT. Protein: CSARGSVSNTEAFF.

This clonotype was detected many times. The V and J genes are TRBV12-3 or TRBV12-4 and TRBJ1-3; no clear D. The CDR3 contains 13 residues. The germline V and J ends were trimmed by 1 base and 7 bases, with 8 bases remaining between them. CDR3 protein: CASSLGVGNTIYF. CDR3 in DNA: TGTGCCAGCAGTTTAGGAGTTGGGAACACCATATATTTT.

The chain carries TRBV5-4 and TRBJ2-7; TRBD2 aligns across 8 bases. From germline, CDR1 is SGHNT and CDR2 YYREEE (reference sequence). The CDR3 covers 18 residues. The ends lost 2 bases at V and 0 bases at J; junction bases unmatched: 13. The CDR3 here is CASSLGVGSGVTSYEQYF. The CDR3 DNA reads TGTGCCAGCAGCTTAGGTGTCGGTAGCGGGGTTACCTCCTACGAGCAGTACTTC.

This sequence joins TRBV12-5 and TRBJ2-7; unclear D gene. V shed 2 bases and J shed 6 bases, with 5 bases lying between them. This CDR3 spans 11 amino acids. CDR1 and CDR2 from the germline V gene are LGHNT and FRNRAP. In DNA form, the CDR3 reads TGTGCTAGTGGTTTGTGGTTCGAGCAGTACTTC. Translating it yields CASGLWFEQYF.

This clonotype showed up many times. The chain is built from TRBV5-6 and TRBJ2-3; D remains unclear. Germline V lookup: CDR1 SGHDT, CDR2 YYEEEE. Trimming removed 4 bases at V and 7 bases at J, with 13 bases between. This CDR3 comprises 13 residues. The CDR3, as DNA: TGTGCCAGCAGCCCGGCTGATTATTATACGCAGTATTTT. Translating gives CASSPADYYTQYF.

This clonotype has at least ten counts. The chain combines TRBV12-3 or TRBV12-4 with TRBJ2-5; D unclear. Trimming removed 3 bases at V and 4 bases at J, with 3 bases between. The CDR3 is 11 residues long. CDR3 nucleotides: TGTGCCAGCAGTTTCACAGAGACCCAGTACTTC. This codes for CASSFTETQYF.

Details on this clonotype: A read error is possible here, since a much larger clone lies one base away. The rearrangement joins TRBV5-1 to TRBJ1-3; 8 bases are shared with TRBD1. Germline CDR1 is SGHRS and CDR2 is YFSETQ. J gave up 11 bases and V 6 bases, and 16 bases lay outside the gene matches. The CDR3 has 15 amino acids. CDR3 region: CASTPRTGSSDAIYF. Written as DNA, the CDR3 is TGCGCCAGCACCCCCAGGACAGGGTCTTCGGACGCCATATATTTT.

The V and J genes are TRBV25-1 and TRBJ1-1; maybe TRBD1 (5 bases). This CDR3 spans 15 amino acids. The V gene's germline CDR1 is MGHDK and CDR2 SYGVNS. V dropped 6 bases and J dropped 3 bases, with 17 bases sitting between them. CDR3 DNA sequence: TGTGCCAGCAGCCCCATAACCCTGGGGGACACTGAAGCTTTCTTT. Its protein product is CASSPITLGDTEAFF.